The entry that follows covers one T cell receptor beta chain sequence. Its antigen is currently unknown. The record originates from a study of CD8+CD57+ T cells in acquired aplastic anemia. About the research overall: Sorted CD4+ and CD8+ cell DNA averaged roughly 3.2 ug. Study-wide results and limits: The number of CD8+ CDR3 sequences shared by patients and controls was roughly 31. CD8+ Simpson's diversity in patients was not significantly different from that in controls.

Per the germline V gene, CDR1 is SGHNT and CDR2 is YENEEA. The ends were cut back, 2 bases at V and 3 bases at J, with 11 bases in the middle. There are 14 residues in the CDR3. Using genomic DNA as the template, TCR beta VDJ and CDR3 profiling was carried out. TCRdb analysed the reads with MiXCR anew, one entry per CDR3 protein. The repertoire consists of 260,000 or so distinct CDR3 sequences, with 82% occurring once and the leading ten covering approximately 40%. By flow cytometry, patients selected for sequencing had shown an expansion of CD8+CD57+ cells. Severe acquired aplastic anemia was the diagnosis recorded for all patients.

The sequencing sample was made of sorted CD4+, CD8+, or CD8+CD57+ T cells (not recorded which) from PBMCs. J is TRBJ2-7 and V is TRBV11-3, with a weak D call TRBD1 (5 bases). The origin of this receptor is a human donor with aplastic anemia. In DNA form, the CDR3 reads TGTGCCAGCAGCTTACATCTGACAGTCTACGAGCAGTACTTC. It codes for CASSLHLTVYEQYF.